The T cell receptor (beta chain) described here comes from a study of cytomegalovirus exposure and HLA in healthy donors. Primers for the PCR totalled 60 Vbeta and 13 Jbeta. The table came from immunoSEQ multiplex PCR; TCRdb's copy has only in-frame clones and leaves some out. The table includes fewer than 140,000 clones, around 71% detected once. The CDR3 totals 15 residues. Germline V CDR1 and CDR2: SGHTA, FQGTGA. The trim removed 1 base at V and 5 bases at J, leaving 4 bases unmatched. The sequence was collected from a boy between 10 and 17 years old in good health and CMV-seronegative. The gene calls are TRBV7-3 and TRBJ2-2; TRBD1 aligns across 7 bases. The sequenced material came from PBMCs. The CDR3 DNA is TGTGCCAGCAGCTTAAGACAGGGTGGGACCGGGGAGCTGTTTTTT. Amino acids: CASSLRQGGTGELFF.